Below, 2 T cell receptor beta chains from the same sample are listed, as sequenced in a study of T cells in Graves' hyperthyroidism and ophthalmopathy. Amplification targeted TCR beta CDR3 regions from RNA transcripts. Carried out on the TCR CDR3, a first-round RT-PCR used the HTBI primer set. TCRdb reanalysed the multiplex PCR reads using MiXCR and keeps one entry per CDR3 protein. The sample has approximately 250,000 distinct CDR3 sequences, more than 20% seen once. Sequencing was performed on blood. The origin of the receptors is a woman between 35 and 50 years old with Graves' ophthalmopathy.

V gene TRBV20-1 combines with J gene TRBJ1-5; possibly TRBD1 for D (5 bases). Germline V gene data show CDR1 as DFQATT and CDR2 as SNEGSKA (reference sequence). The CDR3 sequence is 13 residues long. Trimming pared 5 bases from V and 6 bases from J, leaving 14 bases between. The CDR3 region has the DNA TGCAGTGCTCAGGGAGGGGCTGCTCAGCCCCAGCATTTT. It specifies CSAQGGAAQPQHF.

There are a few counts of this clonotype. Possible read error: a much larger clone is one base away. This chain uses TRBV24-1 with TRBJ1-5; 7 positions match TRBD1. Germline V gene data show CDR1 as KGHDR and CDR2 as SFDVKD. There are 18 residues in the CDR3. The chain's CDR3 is CATSDRRASGQHNQPQPF. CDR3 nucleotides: TGTGCCACCAGTGATCGACGGGCGTCGGGACAGCACAATCAGCCCCAGCCTTTT.